This is a list of T cell receptor beta chains from one sample in a study of OX40 agonist ivuxolimab in advanced cancers. Assay used: immunoSEQ multiplex PCR; TCRdb lists only in-frame clones, some missing. Among roughly 48,000 clones listed, about 89% were seen once. Sequencing was performed on CD4+ or CD8+ T cells sorted from blood, taken in a trial of the OX40 agonist ivuxolimab. These receptor sequences come from an adult with an advanced solid tumor such as melanoma, head and neck, liver or kidney cancer. Both conserved end residues are part of each CDR3. D genes are given only for firm matches. Clone size is stated in some rows and not others, as once, few, many or a class when expanded.

J gene | clone size | V gene | D gene | CDR3 protein | CDR3 DNA
TRBJ1-1 | . | TRBV6-1 | . | CASSAVGTEAFF | TGTGCCAGCAGCGCCGTGGGCACTGAAGCTTTCTTT
TRBJ2-5 | . | TRBV11-2 | TRBD2 | CASSLDLLAGDQETQYF | TGTGCCAGCAGCTTAGATCTCCTAGCGGGGGACCAAGAGACCCAGTACTTC
TRBJ2-7 | . | TRBV7-9 | TRBD1 | CASSPETGAGEQYF | TGTGCCAGCAGCCCAGAGACAGGGGCCGGCGAGCAGTACTTC
TRBJ2-5 | . | TRBV4-2 | . | CASSQESGEVETQYF | TGTGCCAGCAGCCAAGAATCGGGGGAGGTAGAGACCCAGTACTTC
TRBJ2-2 | once | TRBV7-8 | TRBD2 | CASSLGTSGGHKLFF | TGTGCCAGCAGCTTGGGTACTAGCGGGGGACACAAGCTGTTTTTT
TRBJ1-4 | . | TRBV7-6 | . | CASSLEADNEKLFF | TGTGCCAGCAGCTTAGAAGCGGATAATGAAAAACTGTTTTTT
TRBJ2-4 | . | TRBV28 | TRBD1 | CASKTPGQKNIQYF | TGTGCCAGCAAGACACCGGGACAGAAAAACATTCAGTACTTC
TRBJ1-2 | . | TRBV19 | TRBD1 | CATRQGGNYGYTF | TGTGCCACAAGACAGGGGGGGAACTATGGCTACACCTTC
TRBJ2-4 | . | TRBV4-1 | TRBD1 | CASSQTGGRGNIQYF | TGCGCCAGCAGCCAAACAGGGGGTCGGGGAAACATTCAGTACTTC
TRBJ1-1 | . | TRBV29-1 | . | CSVVGGGNTEAFF | TGCAGCGTTGTCGGAGGTGGGAACACTGAAGCTTTCTTT
TRBJ1-1 | . | TRBV6-5 | . | CASSYNTNTEAFF | TGTGCCAGCAGTTACAACACAAACACTGAAGCTTTCTTT
TRBJ1-1 | . | TRBV6-5 | . | CASSYANTEAFF | TGTGCCAGCAGTTACGCGAACACTGAAGCTTTCTTT
TRBJ2-7 | . | TRBV10-2 | TRBD1 | CASSDARDRLHEQYF | TGCGCCAGCAGTGATGCTCGGGACAGGCTTCACGAGCAGTACTTC
TRBJ2-7 | . | TRBV19 | TRBD2 | CASSVRGGAYEQYF | TGTGCCAGTAGTGTTCGTGGGGGGGCCTACGAGCAGTACTTC
TRBJ1-1 | . | TRBV4-1 | . | CASSQGETGSFF | TGCGCCAGCAGCCAAGGGGAAACCGGGTCTTTCTTT
TRBJ2-7 | . | TRBV19 | . | CASSYGGGTYEQYF | TGTGCCAGTAGTTACGGGGGCGGGACCTACGAGCAGTACTTC
TRBJ2-1 | . | TRBV4-1 | TRBD1 | CASSPEGQTYNEQFF | TGCGCCAGCAGCCCCGAGGGACAGACCTACAATGAGCAGTTCTTC
TRBJ1-4 | . | TRBV6-5 | . | CASSYTGGWEKLFF | TGTGCCAGCAGTTACACGGGGGGCTGGGAAAAACTGTTTTTT